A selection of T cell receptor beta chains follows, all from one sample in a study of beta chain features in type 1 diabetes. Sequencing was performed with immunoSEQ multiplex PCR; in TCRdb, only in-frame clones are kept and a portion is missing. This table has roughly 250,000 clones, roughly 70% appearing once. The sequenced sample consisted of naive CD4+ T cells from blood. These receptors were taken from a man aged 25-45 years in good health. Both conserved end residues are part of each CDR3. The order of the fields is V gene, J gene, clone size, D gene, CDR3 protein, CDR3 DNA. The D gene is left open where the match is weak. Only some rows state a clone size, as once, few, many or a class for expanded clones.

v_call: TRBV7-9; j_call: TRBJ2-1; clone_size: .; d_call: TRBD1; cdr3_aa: CASSWGQGASNEQFF; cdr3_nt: TGTGCCAGCAGCTGGGGACAGGGGGCTTCAAATGAGCAGTTCTTC
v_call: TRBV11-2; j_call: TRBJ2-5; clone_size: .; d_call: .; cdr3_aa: CASSLGVEVKTQYF; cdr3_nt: TGTGCCAGCAGCTTAGGCGTAGAAGTGAAGACCCAGTACTTC
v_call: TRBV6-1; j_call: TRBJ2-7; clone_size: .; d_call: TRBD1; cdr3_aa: CASSGGQGPYEQYF; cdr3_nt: TGTGCCAGCAGTGGGGGACAGGGACCCTACGAGCAGTACTTC
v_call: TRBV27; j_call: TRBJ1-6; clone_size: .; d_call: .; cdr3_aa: CASSLGESPLHF; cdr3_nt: TGTGCCAGCAGTTTAGGGGAATCACCCCTCCACTTT
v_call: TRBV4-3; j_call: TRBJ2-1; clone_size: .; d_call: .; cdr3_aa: CASSQDLAIGVGNEQFF; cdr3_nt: TGCGCCAGCAGCCAAGATTTAGCTATCGGGGTGGGGAATGAGCAGTTCTTC
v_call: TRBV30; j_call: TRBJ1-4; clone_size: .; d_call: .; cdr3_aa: CAWSRGLATNEKLFF; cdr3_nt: TGTGCCTGGAGCCGGGGGCTAGCAACTAATGAAAAACTGTTTTTT
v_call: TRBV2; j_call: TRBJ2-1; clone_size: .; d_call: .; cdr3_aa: CASSPRLVSSGQFF; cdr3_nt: TGTGCCAGCAGTCCTAGACTGGTATCAAGTGGGCAGTTCTTC
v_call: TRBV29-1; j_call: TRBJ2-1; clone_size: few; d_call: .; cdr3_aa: CSGRPGTHEQFF; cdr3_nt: TGCAGTGGCCGACCGGGAACCCATGAGCAGTTCTTC
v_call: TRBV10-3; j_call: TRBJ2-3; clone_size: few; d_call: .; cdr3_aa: CAIHRGGTDTQYF; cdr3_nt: TGTGCCATCCACAGGGGAGGAACAGATACGCAGTATTTT
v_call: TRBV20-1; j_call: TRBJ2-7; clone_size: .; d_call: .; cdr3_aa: CSAGVLYEQYF; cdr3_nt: TGCAGTGCTGGGGTCCTATACGAGCAGTACTTC
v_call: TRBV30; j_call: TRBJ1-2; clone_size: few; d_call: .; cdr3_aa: CAWSPGGGYTF; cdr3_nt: TGTGCCTGGAGCCCGGGGGGAGGCTACACCTTC
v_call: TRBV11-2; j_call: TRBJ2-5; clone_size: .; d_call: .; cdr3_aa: CASSQPSMDWKGVETQYF; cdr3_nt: TGTGCCAGCAGCCAACCTTCTATGGACTGGAAAGGGGTGGAGACCCAGTACTTC
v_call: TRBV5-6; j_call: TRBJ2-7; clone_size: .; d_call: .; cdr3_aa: CASSLEVLRGYEQYF; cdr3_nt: TGTGCCAGCAGCTTGGAAGTGCTAAGGGGCTACGAGCAGTACTTC
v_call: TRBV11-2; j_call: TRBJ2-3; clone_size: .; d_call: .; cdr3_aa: CASSLVGRGGTDTQYF; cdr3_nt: TGTGCCAGCAGCTTAGTCGGGCGGGGTGGCACAGATACGCAGTATTTT
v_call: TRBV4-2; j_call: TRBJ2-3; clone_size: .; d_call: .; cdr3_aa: CASSQALEEGTDTQYF; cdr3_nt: TGTGCCAGCAGCCAAGCCCTCGAAGAGGGCACAGATACGCAGTATTTT
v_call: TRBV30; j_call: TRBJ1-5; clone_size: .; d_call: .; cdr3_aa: CAWSGVGEPQHF; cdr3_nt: TGTGCCTGGAGTGGTGTCGGAGAGCCCCAGCATTTT
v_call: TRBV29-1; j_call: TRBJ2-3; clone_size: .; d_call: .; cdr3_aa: CSVEAADTQYF; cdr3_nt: TGCAGCGTTGAGGCGGCAGATACGCAGTATTTT
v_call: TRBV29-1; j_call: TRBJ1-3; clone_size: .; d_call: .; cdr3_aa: CSVEYGSGNTIYF; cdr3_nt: TGCAGCGTTGAGTACGGCTCTGGAAACACCATATATTTT
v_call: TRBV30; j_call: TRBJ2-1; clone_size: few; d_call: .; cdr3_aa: CAWGQGPYNEQFF; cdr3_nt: TGTGCCTGGGGGCAGGGGCCCTACAATGAGCAGTTCTTC
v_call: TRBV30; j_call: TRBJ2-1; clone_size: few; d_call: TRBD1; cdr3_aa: CAWSGIRDSSYNEQFF; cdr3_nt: TGTGCCTGGAGTGGTATCCGGGACAGCTCCTACAATGAGCAGTTCTTC
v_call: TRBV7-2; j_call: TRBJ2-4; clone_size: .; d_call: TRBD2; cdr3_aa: CASSLRTSPNIQYF; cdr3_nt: TGTGCCAGCAGCTTAAGGACTAGTCCGAACATTCAGTACTTC
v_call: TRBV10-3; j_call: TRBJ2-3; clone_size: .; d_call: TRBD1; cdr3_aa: CAIRSDRGRTDTQYF; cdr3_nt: TGTGCCATCAGATCAGACAGGGGGCGGACAGATACGCAGTATTTT
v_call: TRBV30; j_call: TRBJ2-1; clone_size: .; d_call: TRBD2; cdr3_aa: CAWRGGTSGNIVREQFF; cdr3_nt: TGTGCCTGGAGAGGCGGGACTAGCGGGAATATAGTCAGGGAGCAGTTCTTC
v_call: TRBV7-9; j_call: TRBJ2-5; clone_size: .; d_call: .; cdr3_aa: CASSPRGAQEGTQYF; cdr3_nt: TGTGCCAGCAGCCCGAGAGGGGCCCAAGAGGGGACCCAGTACTTC
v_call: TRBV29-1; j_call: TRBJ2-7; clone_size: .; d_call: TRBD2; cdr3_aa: CSVATSGVSYEQYF; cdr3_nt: TGCAGCGTGGCGACTAGCGGGGTCTCCTACGAGCAGTACTTC
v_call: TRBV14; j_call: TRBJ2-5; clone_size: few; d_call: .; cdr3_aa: CASSRRTAGYGETQYF; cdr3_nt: TGTGCCAGCAGCCGCAGGACCGCTGGGTACGGAGAGACCCAGTACTTC
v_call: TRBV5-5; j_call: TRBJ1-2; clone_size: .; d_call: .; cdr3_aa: CASRSDPRGYGYTF; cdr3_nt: TGTGCCAGCAGATCTGATCCCCGCGGGTATGGCTACACCTTC
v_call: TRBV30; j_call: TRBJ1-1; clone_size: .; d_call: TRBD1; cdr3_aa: CAWSARGREAFF; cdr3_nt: TGTGCCTGGAGTGCGAGGGGGCGTGAAGCTTTCTTT
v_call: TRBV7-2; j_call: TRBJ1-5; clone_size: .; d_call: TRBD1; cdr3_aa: CASSAYRGGNQPQHF; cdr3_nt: TGTGCCAGCAGCGCATACAGGGGAGGCAATCAGCCCCAGCATTTT
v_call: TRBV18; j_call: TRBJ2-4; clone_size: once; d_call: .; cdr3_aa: CASSLERVAKNIQYF; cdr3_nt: TGTGCCAGCTCACTAGAACGCGTAGCCAAAAACATTCAGTACTTC
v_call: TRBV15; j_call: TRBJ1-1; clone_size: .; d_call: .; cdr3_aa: CATSRLRGQEAFF; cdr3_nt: TGTGCCACCAGCAGACTGCGGGGCCAAGAAGCTTTCTTT
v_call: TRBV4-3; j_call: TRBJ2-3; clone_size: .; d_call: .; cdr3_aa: CASSQQQGVDTQYF; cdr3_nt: TGCGCCAGCAGCCAGCAACAGGGTGTAGATACGCAGTATTTT
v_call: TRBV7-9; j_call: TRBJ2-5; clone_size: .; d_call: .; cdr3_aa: CASSYFLEGQETQYF; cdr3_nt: TGTGCCAGCAGCTACTTTCTAGAGGGTCAAGAGACCCAGTACTTC
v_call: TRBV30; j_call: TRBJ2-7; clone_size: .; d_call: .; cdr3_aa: CAWRWWQGSSYEQYF; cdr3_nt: TGTGCCTGGAGGTGGTGGCAGGGAAGCTCCTACGAGCAGTACTTC
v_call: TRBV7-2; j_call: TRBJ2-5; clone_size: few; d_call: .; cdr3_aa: CASSRLTETQYF; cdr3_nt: TGTGCCAGCAGCAGGCTGACGGAGACCCAGTACTTC
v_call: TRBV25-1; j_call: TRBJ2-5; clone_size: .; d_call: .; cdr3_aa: CASSPQRGKDQETQYF; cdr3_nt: TGTGCCAGCAGCCCTCAGCGTGGGAAAGACCAAGAGACCCAGTACTTC
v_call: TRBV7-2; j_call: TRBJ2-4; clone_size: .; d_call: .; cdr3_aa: CASSLAWPSAKNIQYF; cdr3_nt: TGTGCCAGCAGCTTAGCGTGGCCTAGCGCCAAAAACATTCAGTACTTC
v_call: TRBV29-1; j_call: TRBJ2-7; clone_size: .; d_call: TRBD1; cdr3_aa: CSVGGTGSSGQYF; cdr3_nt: TGCAGCGTTGGAGGGACAGGGTCTTCTGGGCAGTACTTC
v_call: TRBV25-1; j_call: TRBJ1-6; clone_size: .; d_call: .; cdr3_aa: CASSEYGGANSPLHF; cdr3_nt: TGTGCCAGCAGTGAATACGGGGGAGCGAATTCACCCCTCCACTTT
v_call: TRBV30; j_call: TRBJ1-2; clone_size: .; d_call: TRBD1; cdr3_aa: CAWSVLQGTSYGYTF; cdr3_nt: TGTGCCTGGAGTGTACTACAGGGGACATCCTATGGCTACACCTTC
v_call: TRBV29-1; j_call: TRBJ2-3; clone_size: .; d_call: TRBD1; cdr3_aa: CSVFSTGWADTQYF; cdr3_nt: TGCAGCGTCTTTTCGACAGGGTGGGCAGATACGCAGTATTTT
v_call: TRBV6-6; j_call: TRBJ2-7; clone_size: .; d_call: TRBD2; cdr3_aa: CASSYPGGAYEQYF; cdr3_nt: TGTGCCAGCAGTTACCCGGGGGGAGCTTACGAGCAGTACTTC
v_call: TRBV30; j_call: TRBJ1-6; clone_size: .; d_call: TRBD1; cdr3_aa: CAWEGGQRVSPLHF; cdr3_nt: TGTGCCTGGGAGGGGGGACAGCGGGTTTCACCCCTCCACTTT
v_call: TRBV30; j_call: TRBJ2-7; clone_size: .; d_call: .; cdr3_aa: CAWSGGRSHYEQYF; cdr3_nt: TGTGCCTGGAGTGGGGGGAGGAGTCACTACGAGCAGTACTTC
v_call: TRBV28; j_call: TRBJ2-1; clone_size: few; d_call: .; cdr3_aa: CASSSLLGGNEQFF; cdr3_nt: TGTGCCAGCAGTTCGTTATTAGGAGGGAATGAGCAGTTCTTC
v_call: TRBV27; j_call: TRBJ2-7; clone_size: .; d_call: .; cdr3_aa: CASRNRVTYEQYF; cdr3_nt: TGTGCCAGCAGGAACAGGGTGACGTACGAGCAGTACTTC
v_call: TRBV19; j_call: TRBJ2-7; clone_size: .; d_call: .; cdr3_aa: CATRKEGEQYF; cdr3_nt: TGTGCCACGCGCAAGGAGGGCGAGCAGTACTTC
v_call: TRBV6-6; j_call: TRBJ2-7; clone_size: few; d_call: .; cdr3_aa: CASSYRQSYEQYF; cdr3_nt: TGTGCCAGCAGTTACCGGCAGAGCTACGAGCAGTACTTC
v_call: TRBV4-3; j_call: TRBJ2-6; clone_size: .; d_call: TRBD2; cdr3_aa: CASSQGAGGWSGANVLTF; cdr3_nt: TGCGCCAGCAGCCAAGGGGCGGGAGGATGGTCTGGGGCCAACGTCCTGACTTTC
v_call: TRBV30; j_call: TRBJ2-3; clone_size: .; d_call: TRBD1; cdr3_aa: CAWSVRDRDRTDTQYF; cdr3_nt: TGTGCCTGGAGTGTAAGGGACAGGGATCGCACAGATACGCAGTATTTT
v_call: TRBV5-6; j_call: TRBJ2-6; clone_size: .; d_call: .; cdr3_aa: CASSTYRISGANVLTF; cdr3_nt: TGTGCCAGCAGCACTTATCGGATCTCTGGGGCCAACGTCCTGACTTTC
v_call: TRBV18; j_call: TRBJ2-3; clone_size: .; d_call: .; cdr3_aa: CASSPPGRGRTDTQYF; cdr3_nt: TGTGCCAGCTCACCACCGGGGCGGGGGCGCACAGATACGCAGTATTTT
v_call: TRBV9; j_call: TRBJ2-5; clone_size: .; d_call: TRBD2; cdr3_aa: CASSVGDSGRETQYF; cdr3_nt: TGTGCCAGCAGCGTAGGGGATAGCGGGAGAGAGACCCAGTACTTC
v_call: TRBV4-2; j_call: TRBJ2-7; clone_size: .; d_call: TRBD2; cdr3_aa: CASSQEYYPSGGSSYEQYF; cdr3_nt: TGTGCCAGCAGCCAAGAATACTACCCTAGCGGGGGTAGCTCCTACGAGCAGTACTTC